The source of this T cell receptor beta chain is a study of blood T cell repertoires in COVID-19. The CDR3 totals 16 residues. J lost 3 bases, V lost 7 bases, and 11 bases had no gene match. The germline gives CDR1 MDHEN, CDR2 SYDVKM. Original handling: Cell counts per sample came from amplifying reference gene primers. Clones were read by immunoSEQ multiplex PCR, and TCRdb kept only the in-frame ones, dropping some. V and J calls and clone size are those listed in that table; D and trimming were worked out from the DNA. The sample lists under 250,000 clones, about 85% seen once, with approximately 6% in the top ten.

This sequence joins TRBV28 and TRBJ2-5; 10 nucleotides align to TRBD2. The receptor was derived from a woman aged 40-49 years with COVID-19, enrolled during active disease. The sample comprised peripheral blood. CDR3 sequence (DNA): TGTGCCAGCAATCGTATAGCGGGAGGAACGGAAGAGACCCAGTACTTC. This sequence encodes CASNRIAGGTEETQYF.